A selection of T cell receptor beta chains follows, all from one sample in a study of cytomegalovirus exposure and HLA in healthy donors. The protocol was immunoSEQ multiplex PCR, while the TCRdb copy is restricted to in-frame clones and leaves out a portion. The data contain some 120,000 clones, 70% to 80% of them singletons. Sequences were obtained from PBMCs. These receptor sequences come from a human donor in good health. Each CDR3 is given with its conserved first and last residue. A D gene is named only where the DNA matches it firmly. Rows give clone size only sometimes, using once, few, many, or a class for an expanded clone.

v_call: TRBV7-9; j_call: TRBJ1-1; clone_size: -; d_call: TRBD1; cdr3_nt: TGTGCCAGCAGCGTTCGCGACAGGGCTTGGGCTGAAGCTTTCTTT; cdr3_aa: CASSVRDRAWAEAFF
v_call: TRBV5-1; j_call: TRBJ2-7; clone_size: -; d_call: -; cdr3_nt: TGCGCCAGCAGTTTTCGGGACTCCGAGCAGTACTTC; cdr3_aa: CASSFRDSEQYF
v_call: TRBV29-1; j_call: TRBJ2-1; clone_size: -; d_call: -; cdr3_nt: TGCAGCGTTGACCACAGGTTGGGAGGCCATGAGCAGTTCTTC; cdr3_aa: CSVDHRLGGHEQFF
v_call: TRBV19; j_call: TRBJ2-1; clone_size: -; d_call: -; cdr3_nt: TGTGCCAGTAGTTTATTAACCGGGGACAATGAGCAGTTCTTC; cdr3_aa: CASSLLTGDNEQFF
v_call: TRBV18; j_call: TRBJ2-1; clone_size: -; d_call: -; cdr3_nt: TGTGCCAGCTCACCCAGGACTCGATCCGACAATGAGCAGTTCTTC; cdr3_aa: CASSPRTRSDNEQFF
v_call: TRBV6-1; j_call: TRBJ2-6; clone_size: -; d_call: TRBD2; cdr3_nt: TGTGCCAGCGGGAGGGCCGTATCCGGGGCCAACGTCCTGACTTTC; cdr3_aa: CASGRAVSGANVLTF
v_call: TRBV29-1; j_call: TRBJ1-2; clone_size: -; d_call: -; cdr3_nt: TGCAGCGCCACCGGAGGATCTGGCTACACCTTC; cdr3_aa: CSATGGSGYTF
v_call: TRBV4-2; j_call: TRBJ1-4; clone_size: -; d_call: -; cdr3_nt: TGTGCCAGCAGCCTCCCCGTCGGGTTCAATGAAAAACTGTTTTTT; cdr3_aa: CASSLPVGFNEKLFF
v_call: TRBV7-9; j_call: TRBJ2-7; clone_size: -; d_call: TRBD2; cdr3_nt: TGTGCCAGCAGCTCGGGACTAGCGGGGCCCTACGAGCAGTACTTC; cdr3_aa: CASSSGLAGPYEQYF
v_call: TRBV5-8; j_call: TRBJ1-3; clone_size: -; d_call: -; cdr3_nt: TGTGCCAGCAGCGCACAGGTATCCTCTGGAAACACCATATATTTT; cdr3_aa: CASSAQVSSGNTIYF
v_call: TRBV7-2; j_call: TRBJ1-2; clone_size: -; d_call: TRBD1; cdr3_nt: TGTGCCAGCAGCTTAAAACAGGGGCGTAACTATGGCTACACCTTC; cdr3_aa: CASSLKQGRNYGYTF
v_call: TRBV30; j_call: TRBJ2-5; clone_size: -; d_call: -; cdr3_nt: TGTGCCTGGAGAGGGGCGACCCTACAAGAGACCCAGTACTTC; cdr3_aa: CAWRGATLQETQYF
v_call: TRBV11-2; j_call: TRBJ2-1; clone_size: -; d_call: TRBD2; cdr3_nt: TGTGCCAGCAGCTTAGACGGCGGGGGGGCCCTTGAGCAGTTCTTC; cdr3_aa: CASSLDGGGALEQFF
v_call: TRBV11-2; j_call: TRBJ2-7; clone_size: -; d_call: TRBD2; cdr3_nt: TGTGCCAGCAGCTCGACCCTAACTAGCGGGGCCTACGAGCAGTACTTC; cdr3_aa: CASSSTLTSGAYEQYF
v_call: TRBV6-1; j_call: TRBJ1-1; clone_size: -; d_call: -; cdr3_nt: TGTGCCAGCAGCTTCGACAAGCCCACTGAAGCTTTCTTT; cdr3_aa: CASSFDKPTEAFF
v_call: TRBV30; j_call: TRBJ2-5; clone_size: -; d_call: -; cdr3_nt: TGTGCCTGGACGCAAGGGATGGGGAGATCGGAGACCCAGTACTTC; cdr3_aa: CAWTQGMGRSETQYF
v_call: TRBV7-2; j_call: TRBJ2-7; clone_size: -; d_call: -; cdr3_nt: TGTGCCAGCAGCTTAGACGGGAACAGGGCGAGCTACGAGCAGTACTTC; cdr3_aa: CASSLDGNRASYEQYF
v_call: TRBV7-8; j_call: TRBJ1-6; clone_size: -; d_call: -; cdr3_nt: TGTGCCAGCAGCTTTCAGAATAATTCACCCCTCCACTTT; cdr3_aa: CASSFQNNSPLHF
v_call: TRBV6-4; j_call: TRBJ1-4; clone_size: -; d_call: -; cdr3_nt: TGTGCCAGCAGTGACCCGAACGGGGAGGACACAACTAATGAAAAACTGTTTTTT; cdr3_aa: CASSDPNGEDTTNEKLFF
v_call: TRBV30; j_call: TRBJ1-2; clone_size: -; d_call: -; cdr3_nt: TGTGCCTGGAGTGGGGGTGGGGCGAATGGCTACACCTTC; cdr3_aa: CAWSGGGANGYTF
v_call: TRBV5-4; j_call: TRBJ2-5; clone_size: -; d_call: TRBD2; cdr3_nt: TGTGCCAGCAGCTCTGGTAGCGGGGGGAAAAAGACCCAGTACTTC; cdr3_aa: CASSSGSGGKKTQYF
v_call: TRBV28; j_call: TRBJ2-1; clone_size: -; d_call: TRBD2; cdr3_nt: TGTGCCAGCAGTTCAGCGGGGGAGGGCTACAATGAGCAGTTCTTC; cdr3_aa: CASSSAGEGYNEQFF
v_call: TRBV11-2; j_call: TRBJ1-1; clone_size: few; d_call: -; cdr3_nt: TGTGCCAGCAGCTTAGAGAGACAGATGGCTTTCTTT; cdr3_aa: CASSLERQMAFF
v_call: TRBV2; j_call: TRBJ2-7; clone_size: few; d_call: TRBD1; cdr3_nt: TGTGCCAGCAAAGGGACAGAGGCCTCCTACGAGCAGTACTTC; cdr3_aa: CASKGTEASYEQYF
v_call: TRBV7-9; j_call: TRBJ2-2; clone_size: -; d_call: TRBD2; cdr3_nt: TGTGCCAGCAGCCGGACTAGCGGGAGGACCGGGGAGCTGTTTTTT; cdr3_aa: CASSRTSGRTGELFF
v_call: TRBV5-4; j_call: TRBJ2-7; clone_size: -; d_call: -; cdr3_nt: TGTGCCAGCAGCTTAAGCGACCCCGCCTACGAGCAGTACTTC; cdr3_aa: CASSLSDPAYEQYF
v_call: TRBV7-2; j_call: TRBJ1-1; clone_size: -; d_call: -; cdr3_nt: TGTGCCAGCAGCCCCCAACGGGTGGCTTTCTTT; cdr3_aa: CASSPQRVAFF
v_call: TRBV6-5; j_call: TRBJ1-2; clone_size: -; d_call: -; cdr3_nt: TGTGCCAGCAGTTCTACCCCGGCAGGGGCGAGAGGCTACACCTTC; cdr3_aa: CASSSTPAGARGYTF
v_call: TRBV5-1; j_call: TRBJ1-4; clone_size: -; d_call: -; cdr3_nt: TGCGCCAGCAGCTTGGGTGGCGGGGTGGCTAATGAAAAACTGTTTTTT; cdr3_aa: CASSLGGGVANEKLFF
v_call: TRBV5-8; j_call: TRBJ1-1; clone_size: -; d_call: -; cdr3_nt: TGTGCCAGCAGCTTGTTGCAGGGTGGCACTGAAGCTTTCTTT; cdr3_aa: CASSLLQGGTEAFF
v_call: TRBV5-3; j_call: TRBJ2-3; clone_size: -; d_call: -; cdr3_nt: TGTGCCAGAAGCCCCCGACAGGCAGAAGATACGCAGTATTTT; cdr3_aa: CARSPRQAEDTQYF
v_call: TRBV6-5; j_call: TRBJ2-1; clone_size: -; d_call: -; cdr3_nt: TGTGCCAGCAGAACTGTGGTGGGGGGGCCGGCCCAGTTCTTC; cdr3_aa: CASRTVVGGPAQFF
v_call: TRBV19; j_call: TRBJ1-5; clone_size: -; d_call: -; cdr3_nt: TGTGCCAGTAGTAAGAGGACAGTTTTGCGTCAGCCCCAGCATTTT; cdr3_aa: CASSKRTVLRQPQHF
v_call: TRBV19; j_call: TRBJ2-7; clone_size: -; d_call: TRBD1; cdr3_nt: TGTGCCAGTGCTTACGGCAGAGGGCCTTCCGGGACAGGGAGTACCTACGAGCAGTACTTC; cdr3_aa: CASAYGRGPSGTGSTYEQYF
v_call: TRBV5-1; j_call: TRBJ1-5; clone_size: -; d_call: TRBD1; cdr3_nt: TGCGCCAGCAGCGCCGGACAGGGTTCGGAACAGCCCCAGCATTTT; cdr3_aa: CASSAGQGSEQPQHF
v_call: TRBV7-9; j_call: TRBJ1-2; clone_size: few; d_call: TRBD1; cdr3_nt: TGTGCCAGCAGCTCCTCGGACAGGGGCGGCTACACCTTC; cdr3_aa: CASSSSDRGGYTF
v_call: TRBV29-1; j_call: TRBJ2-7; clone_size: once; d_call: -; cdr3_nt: TGCAGCGTGGGACAATCCTACGAGCAGTACTTC; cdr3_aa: CSVGQSYEQYF
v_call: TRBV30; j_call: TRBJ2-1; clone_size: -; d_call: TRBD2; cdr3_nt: TGTGCCTGGAGTGGGCGGACTAGCGGGAGGGCCGTAAGTCCGGAGCAGTTCTTC; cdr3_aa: CAWSGRTSGRAVSPEQFF
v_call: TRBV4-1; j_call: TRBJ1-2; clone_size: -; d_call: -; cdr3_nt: TGCGCCAGCAGCCAAGACCCTGACAGCAGATATGGCTACACCTTC; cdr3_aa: CASSQDPDSRYGYTF
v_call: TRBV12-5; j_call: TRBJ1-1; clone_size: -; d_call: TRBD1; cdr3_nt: TGTGCTAGTGGTCGACCGCCGGGACAGGCCCCTTCCATGAACACTGAAGCTTTCTTT; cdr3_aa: CASGRPPGQAPSMNTEAFF
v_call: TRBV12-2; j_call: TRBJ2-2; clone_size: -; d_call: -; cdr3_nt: TGTGCAAGTCGCTTAGAGCGGGACAGGGAAATGAACACCGGGGAGCTGTTTTTT; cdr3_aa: CASRLERDREMNTGELFF
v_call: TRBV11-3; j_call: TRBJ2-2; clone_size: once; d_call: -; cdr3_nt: TGTGCCAGCAGCTTCGATGGGGGACAAAACACCGGGGAGCTGTTTTTT; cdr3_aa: CASSFDGGQNTGELFF
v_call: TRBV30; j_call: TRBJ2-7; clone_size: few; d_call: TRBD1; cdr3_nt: TGTGCCTGGAGTCACCCGGGACAGGGGTTTAACGAGCAGTACTTC; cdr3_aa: CAWSHPGQGFNEQYF
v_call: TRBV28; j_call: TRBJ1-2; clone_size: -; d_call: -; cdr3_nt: TGTGCCAGCACCATTGGATCAGGGAACTATGGCTACACCTTC; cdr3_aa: CASTIGSGNYGYTF
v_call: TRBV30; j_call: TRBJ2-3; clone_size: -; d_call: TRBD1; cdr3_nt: TGTGCCTGGAGCACAGGGGAAGGTACAGATACGCAGTATTTT; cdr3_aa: CAWSTGEGTDTQYF
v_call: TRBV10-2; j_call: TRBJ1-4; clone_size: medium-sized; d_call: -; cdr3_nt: TGCGCCAGCACCGAGGGAGGCATAGGGATTGAAAAACTGTTTTTT; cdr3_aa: CASTEGGIGIEKLFF
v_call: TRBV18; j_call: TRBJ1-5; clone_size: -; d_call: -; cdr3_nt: TGTGCCAGCTCACCACCAACAGTCCAAAATCAGCCCCAGCATTTT; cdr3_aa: CASSPPTVQNQPQHF
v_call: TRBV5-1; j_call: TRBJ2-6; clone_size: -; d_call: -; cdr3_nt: TGCGCCAGCGGTCCGCAGGGGAGTGGGGCCAACGTCCTGACTTTC; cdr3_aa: CASGPQGSGANVLTF
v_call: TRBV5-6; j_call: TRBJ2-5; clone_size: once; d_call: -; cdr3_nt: TGTGCCAGCAGCTCAATCAGAGAGACCCAGTACTTC; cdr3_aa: CASSSIRETQYF
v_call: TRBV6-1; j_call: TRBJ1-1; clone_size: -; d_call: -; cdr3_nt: TGTGCCAGCAGTGAACGGCGAGACAGGGAAGCTTTCTTT; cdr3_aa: CASSERRDREAFF
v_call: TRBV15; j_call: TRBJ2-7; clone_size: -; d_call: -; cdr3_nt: TGTGCCACCAGCAGTTCAGGGCAGGCAGACTACGAGCAGTACTTC; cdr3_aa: CATSSSGQADYEQYF